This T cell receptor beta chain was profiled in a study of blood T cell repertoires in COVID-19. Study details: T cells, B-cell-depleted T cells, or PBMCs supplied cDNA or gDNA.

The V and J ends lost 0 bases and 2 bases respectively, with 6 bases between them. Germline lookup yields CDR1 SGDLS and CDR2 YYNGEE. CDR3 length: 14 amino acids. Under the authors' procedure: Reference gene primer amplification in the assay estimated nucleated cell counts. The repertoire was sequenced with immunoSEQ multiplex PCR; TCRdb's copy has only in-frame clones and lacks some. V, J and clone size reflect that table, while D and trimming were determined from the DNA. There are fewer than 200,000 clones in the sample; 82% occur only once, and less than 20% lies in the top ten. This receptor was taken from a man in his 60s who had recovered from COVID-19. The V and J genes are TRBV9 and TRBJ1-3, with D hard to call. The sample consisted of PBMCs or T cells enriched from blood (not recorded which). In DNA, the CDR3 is TGTGCCAGCAGCGTAGGAGGGACTGGAAACACCATATATTTT. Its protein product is CASSVGGTGNTIYF.